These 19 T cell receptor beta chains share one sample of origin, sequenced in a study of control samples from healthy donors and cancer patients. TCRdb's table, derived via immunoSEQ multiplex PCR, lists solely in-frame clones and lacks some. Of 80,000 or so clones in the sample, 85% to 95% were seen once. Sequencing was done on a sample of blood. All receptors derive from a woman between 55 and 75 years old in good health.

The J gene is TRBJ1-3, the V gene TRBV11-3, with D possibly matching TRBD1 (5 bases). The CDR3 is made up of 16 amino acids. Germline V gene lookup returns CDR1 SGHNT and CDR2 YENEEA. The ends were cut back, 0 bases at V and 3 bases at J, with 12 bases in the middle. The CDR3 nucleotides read TGTGCCAGCAGCTTAGATAATGGGGGTTTTGGAAACACCATATATTTT. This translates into CASSLDNGGFGNTIYF. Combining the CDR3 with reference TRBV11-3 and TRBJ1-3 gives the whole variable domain EAGVVQSPRYKIIEKKQPVAFWCNPISGHNTLYWYLQNLGQGPELLIRYENEEAVDDSQLPKDRFSAERLKGVDSTLKIQPAELGDSAVYLCASSLDNGGFGNTIYFGEGSWLTVV.

The CDR3 protein is CASSSSGASSYNEQFF. CDR3 DNA: TGTGCCAGCAGTTCGAGCGGGGCGAGCTCCTACAATGAGCAGTTCTTC. The J gene is TRBJ2-1, the V gene TRBV7-9; 7 bases line up with TRBD2. The CDR3 is 16 residues long. Germline V CDR1 and CDR2: SEHNR, FQNEAQ (reference sequence). V lost 6 bases to trimming and J lost 0 bases; unmatched junction nucleotides: 8.

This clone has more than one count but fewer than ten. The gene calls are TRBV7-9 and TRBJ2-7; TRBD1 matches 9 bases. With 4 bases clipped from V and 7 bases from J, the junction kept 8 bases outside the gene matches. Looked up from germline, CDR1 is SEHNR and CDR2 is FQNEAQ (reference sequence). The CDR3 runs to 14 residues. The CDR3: CASSYRTGGAEQYF. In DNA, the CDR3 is TGTGCCAGCAGCTACAGAACAGGGGGCGCGGAGCAGTACTTC.

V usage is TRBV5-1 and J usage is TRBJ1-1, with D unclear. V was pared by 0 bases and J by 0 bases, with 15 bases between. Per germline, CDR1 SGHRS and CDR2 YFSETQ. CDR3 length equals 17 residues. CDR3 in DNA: TGCGCCAGCAGCTTGGAAGGGTCGAGGGCCCTGAACACTGAAGCTTTCTTT. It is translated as CASSLEGSRALNTEAFF.

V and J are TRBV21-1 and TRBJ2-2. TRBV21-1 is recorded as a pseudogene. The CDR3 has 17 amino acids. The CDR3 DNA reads TGTGCCAGCAGCCAGATGCCTGGGACGGCGGACACCGGGGAGCTGTTTTTT. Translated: CASSQMPGTADTGELFF.

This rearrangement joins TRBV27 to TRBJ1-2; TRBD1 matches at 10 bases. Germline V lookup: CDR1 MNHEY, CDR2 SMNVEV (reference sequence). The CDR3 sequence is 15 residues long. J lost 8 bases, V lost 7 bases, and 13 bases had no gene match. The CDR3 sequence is CASKARQGAAGGYTF. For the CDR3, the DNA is TGTGCCAGCAAGGCCCGACAGGGGGCGGCGGGGGGCTACACCTTC.

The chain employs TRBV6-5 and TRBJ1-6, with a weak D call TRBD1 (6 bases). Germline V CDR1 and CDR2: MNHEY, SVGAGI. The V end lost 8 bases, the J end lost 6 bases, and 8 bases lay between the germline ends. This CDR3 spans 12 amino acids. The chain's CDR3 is CASGGFNSPLHF. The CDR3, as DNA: TGTGCCAGCGGGGGCTTTAATTCACCCCTCCACTTT.

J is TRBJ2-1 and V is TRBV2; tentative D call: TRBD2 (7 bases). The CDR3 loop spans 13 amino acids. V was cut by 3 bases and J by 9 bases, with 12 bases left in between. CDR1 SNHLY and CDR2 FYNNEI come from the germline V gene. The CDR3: CASSDPRGGEQFF. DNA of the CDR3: TGTGCCAGCAGTGACCCTAGGGGGGGTGAGCAGTTCTTC. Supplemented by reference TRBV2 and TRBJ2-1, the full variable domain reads EPEVTQTPSHQVTQMGQEVILRCVPISNHLYFYWYRQILGQKVEFLVSFYNNEISEKSEIFDDQFSVERPDGSNFTLKIRSTKLEDSAMYFCASSDPRGGEQFFGPGTRLTVL.

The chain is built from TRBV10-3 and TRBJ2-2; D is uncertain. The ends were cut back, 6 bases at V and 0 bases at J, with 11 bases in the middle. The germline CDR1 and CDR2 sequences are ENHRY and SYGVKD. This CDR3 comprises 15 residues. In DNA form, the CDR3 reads TGTGCCATCAGCTCCCGAGGTTCGAACACCGGGGAGCTGTTTTTT. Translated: CAISSRGSNTGELFF.

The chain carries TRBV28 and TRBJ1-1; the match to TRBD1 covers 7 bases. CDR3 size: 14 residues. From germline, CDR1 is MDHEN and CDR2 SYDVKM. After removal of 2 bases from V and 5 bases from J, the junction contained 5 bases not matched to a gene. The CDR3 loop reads CASSLAQGGTEAFF. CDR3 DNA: TGTGCCAGCAGTTTAGCCCAGGGGGGGACTGAAGCTTTCTTT.

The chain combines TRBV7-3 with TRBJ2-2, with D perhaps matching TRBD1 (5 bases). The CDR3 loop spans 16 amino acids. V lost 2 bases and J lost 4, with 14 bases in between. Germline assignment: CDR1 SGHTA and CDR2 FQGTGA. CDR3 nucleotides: TGTGCCAGCAGCTTAGGAGCCAGGGCCAGCACCGGGGAGCTGTTTTTT. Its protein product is CASSLGARASTGELFF.

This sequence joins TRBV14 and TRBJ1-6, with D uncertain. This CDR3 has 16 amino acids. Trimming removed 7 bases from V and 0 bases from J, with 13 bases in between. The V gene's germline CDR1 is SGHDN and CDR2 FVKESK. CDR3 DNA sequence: TGTGCCAGCAAAGCCGGACGGGGCTCCTATAATTCACCCCTCCACTTT. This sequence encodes CASKAGRGSYNSPLHF.

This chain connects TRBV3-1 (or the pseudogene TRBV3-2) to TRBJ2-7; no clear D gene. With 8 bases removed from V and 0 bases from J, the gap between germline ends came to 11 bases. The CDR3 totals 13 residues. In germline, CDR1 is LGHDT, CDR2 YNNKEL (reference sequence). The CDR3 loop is CASGRAVSYEQYF. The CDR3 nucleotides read TGTGCCAGCGGAAGGGCTGTCTCCTACGAGCAGTACTTC.

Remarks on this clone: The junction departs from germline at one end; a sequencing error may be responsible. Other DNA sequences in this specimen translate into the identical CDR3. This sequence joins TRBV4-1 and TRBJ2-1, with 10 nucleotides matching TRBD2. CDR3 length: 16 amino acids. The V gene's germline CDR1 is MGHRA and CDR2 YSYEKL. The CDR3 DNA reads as TGCGCCAGCAGCCAAGTGTCGGCTAGCGGGGGCAATGAACAGTTCTTC. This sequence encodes CASSQVSASGGNEQFF.

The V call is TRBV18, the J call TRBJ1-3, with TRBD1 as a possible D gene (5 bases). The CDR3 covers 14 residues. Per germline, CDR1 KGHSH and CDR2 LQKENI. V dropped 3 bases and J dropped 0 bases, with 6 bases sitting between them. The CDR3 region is CASSPTDSGNTIYF. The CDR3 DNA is TGTGCCAGCTCACCGACAGACTCTGGAAACACCATATATTTT.

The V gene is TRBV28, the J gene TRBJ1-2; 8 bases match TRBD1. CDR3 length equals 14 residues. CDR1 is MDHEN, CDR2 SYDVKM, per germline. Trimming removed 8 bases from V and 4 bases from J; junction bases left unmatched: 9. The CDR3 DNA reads TGTGCCAGCTCTCGTCCGGGACAGGCCTATGGCTACACCTTC. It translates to CASSRPGQAYGYTF.

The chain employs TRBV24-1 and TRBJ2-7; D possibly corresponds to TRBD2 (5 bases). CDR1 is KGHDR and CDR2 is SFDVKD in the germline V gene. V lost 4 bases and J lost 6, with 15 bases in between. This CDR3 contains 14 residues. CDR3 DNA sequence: TGTGCCACCAGTGACTCGATCGGGAACCGCGAGCAGTACTTC. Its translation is CATSDSIGNREQYF.

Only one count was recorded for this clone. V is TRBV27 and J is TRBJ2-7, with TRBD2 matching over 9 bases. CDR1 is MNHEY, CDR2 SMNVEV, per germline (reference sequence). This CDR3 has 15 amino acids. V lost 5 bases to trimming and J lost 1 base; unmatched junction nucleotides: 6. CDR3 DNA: TGTGCCAGCAGTGCCCTCGCGGGAGGGTCCTACGAGCAGTACTTC. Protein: CASSALAGGSYEQYF.

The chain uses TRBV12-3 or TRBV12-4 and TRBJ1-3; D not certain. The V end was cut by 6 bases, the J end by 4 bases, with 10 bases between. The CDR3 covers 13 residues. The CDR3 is CASSLRWGNTIYF. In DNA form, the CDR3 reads TGTGCCAGCAGCCTAAGGTGGGGAAACACCATATATTTT.